This is a list of T cell receptor beta chains from one sample in a study of T cells in Graves' hyperthyroidism and ophthalmopathy. TCRdb fed the multiplex PCR reads into MiXCR, producing one record per CDR3 protein. The data hold a few hundred thousand distinct CDR3 sequences, with 40% to 55% observed a single time. Sequencing was performed on peripheral blood or thyroid tissue (not recorded which). These TCRs come from an adult woman with Graves' disease, either hyperthyroidism or ophthalmopathy (not recorded which). Each CDR3 is given with its conserved first and last residue. The D gene is left open where the match is weak. Clone size is given for some rows only: seen once, a few or many times, or a class if the clone is expanded.

j_gene: TRBJ2-7; v_gene: TRBV9; abundance: .; d_gene: .; CDR3aa: CASSVLPSADEQYF; CDR3nt: TGTGCCAGCAGCGTACTACCCTCCGCCGACGAGCAGTACTTC
j_gene: TRBJ1-1; v_gene: TRBV20-1; abundance: .; d_gene: .; CDR3aa: CSARQGSGGTEAFF; CDR3nt: TGCAGTGCTAGACAGGGGTCGGGAGGAACTGAAGCTTTCTTT
j_gene: TRBJ2-7; v_gene: TRBV2; abundance: few; d_gene: TRBD2; CDR3aa: CASSAETSASYEQYF; CDR3nt: TGTGCCAGCAGTGCGGAGACTAGCGCATCCTACGAGCAGTACTTC
j_gene: TRBJ1-5; v_gene: TRBV20-1; abundance: .; d_gene: TRBD1; CDR3aa: CSAGRGYTGEGGAGNQPQHF; CDR3nt: TGCAGTGCTGGCAGGGGGTACACCGGGGAGGGAGGCGCGGGCAATCAGCCCCAGCATTTT
j_gene: TRBJ1-6; v_gene: TRBV5-1; abundance: few; d_gene: .; CDR3aa: CASSLDTGSGSPLHF; CDR3nt: TGCGCCAGCAGCTTGGATACAGGTTCCGGTTCACCCCTCCACTTT
j_gene: TRBJ2-7; v_gene: TRBV7-6; abundance: .; d_gene: .; CDR3aa: CARSLGPGGVYEQYF; CDR3nt: TGTGCCCGCAGCTTAGGGCCTGGCGGGGTTTACGAGCAGTACTTC
j_gene: TRBJ1-5; v_gene: TRBV4-2; abundance: few; d_gene: .; CDR3aa: CASSLGLDSNQPQHF; CDR3nt: TGTGCCAGCAGCTTGGGTCTGGATAGCAATCAGCCCCAGCATTTT
j_gene: TRBJ1-2; v_gene: TRBV11-2; abundance: .; d_gene: .; CDR3aa: CASSFAGEDGYTF; CDR3nt: TGTGCCAGCAGTTTTGCAGGAGAGGATGGCTACACCTTC
j_gene: TRBJ2-5; v_gene: TRBV7-9; abundance: .; d_gene: TRBD2; CDR3aa: CASSAAGGETQYF; CDR3nt: TGTGCCAGCAGCGCTGCGGGGGGAGAGACCCAGTACTTC
j_gene: TRBJ2-6; v_gene: TRBV20-1; abundance: many; d_gene: TRBD1; CDR3aa: CSAATGGFTGANVLTF; CDR3nt: TGCAGTGCGGCGACAGGGGGCTTCACTGGGGCCAACGTCCTGACTTTC
j_gene: TRBJ1-5; v_gene: TRBV9; abundance: .; d_gene: .; CDR3aa: CASGKGGQPQHF; CDR3nt: TGTGCCAGCGGAAAAGGGGGGCAGCCCCAGCATTTT
j_gene: TRBJ1-5; v_gene: TRBV5-5; abundance: .; d_gene: .; CDR3aa: CASSQDAGSDQPQHF; CDR3nt: TGCGCCAGCAGCCAAGATGCAGGGTCGGATCAGCCCCAGCATTTT
j_gene: TRBJ1-4; v_gene: TRBV25-1; abundance: .; d_gene: .; CDR3aa: CASSANYGEKLFF; CDR3nt: TGTGCCAGCAGTGCGAACTACGGGGAAAAACTGTTTTTT
j_gene: TRBJ1-2; v_gene: TRBV7-9; abundance: .; d_gene: .; CDR3aa: CASSLSSEELNYGYTF; CDR3nt: TGTGCCAGCAGCTTAAGTAGTGAAGAACTTAACTATGGCTACACCTTC
j_gene: TRBJ2-7; v_gene: TRBV6-5; abundance: many; d_gene: TRBD1; CDR3aa: CASTSAGGYEQYF; CDR3nt: TGTGCCAGCACATCAGCAGGGGGCTACGAGCAGTACTTC
j_gene: TRBJ1-5; v_gene: TRBV15; abundance: many; d_gene: .; CDR3aa: CATSPFGSNQPQHF; CDR3nt: TGTGCCACCAGCCCCTTTGGTAGCAATCAGCCCCAGCATTTT